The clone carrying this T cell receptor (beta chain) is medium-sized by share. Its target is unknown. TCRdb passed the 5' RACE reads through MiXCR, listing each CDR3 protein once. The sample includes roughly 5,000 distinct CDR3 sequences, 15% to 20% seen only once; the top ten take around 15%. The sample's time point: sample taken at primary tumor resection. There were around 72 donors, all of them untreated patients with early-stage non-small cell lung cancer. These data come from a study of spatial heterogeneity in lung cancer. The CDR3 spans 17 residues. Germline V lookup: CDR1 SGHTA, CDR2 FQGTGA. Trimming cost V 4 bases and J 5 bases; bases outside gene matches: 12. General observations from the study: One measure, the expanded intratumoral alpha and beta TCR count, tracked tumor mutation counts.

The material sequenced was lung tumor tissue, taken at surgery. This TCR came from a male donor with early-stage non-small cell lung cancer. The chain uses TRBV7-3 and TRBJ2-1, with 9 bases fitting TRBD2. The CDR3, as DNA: TGTGCCAGCAGCTCAACCAGCGGGGGGACTCTTGACAATGAGCAGTTCTTC. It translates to CASSSTSGGTLDNEQFF.